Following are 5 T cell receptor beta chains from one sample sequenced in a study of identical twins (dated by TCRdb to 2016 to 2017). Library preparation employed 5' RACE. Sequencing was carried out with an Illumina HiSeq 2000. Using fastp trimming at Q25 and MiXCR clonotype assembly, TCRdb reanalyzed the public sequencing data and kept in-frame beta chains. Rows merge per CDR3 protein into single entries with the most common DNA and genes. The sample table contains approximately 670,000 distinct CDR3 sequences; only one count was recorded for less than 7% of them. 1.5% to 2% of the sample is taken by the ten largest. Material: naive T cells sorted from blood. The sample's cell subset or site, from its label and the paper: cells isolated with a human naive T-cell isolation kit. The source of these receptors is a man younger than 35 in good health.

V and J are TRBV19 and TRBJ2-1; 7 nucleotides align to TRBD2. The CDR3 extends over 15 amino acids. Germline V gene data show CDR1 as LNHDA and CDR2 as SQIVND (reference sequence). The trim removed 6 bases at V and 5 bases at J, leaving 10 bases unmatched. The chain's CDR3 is CASRLELAANNEQFF. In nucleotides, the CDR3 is TGTGCCAGTAGGCTCGAGCTAGCGGCAAACAATGAGCAGTTCTTC.

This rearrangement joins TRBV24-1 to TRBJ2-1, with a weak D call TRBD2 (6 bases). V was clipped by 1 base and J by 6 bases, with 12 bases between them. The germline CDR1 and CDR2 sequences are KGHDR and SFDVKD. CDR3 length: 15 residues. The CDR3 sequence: CATSDFGLASNEQFF. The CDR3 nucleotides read TGTGCCACCAGTGATTTCGGGCTAGCGAGCAATGAGCAGTTCTTC.

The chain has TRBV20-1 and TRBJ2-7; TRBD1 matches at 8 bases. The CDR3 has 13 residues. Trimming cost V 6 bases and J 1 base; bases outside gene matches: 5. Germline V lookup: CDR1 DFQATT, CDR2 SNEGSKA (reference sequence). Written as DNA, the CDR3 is TGCAGTGCCCCGACAGGGGTGTCCTACGAGCAGTACTTC. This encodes CSAPTGVSYEQYF.

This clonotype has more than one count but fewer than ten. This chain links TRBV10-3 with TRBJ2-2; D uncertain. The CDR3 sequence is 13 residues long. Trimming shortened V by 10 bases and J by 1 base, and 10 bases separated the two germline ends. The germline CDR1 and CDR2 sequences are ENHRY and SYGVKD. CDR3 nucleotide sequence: TGTGCCACTACCGCTCGGAACACCGGGGAGCTGTTTTTT. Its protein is CATTARNTGELFF.

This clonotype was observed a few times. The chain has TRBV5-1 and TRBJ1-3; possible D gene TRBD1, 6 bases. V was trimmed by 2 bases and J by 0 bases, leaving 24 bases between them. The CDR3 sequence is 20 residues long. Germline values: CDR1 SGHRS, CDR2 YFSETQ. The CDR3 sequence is CASSLNPYRTAFSSGNTIYF. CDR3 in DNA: TGCGCCAGCAGCTTAAACCCCTATCGGACAGCGTTTAGCTCTGGAAACACCATATATTTT.